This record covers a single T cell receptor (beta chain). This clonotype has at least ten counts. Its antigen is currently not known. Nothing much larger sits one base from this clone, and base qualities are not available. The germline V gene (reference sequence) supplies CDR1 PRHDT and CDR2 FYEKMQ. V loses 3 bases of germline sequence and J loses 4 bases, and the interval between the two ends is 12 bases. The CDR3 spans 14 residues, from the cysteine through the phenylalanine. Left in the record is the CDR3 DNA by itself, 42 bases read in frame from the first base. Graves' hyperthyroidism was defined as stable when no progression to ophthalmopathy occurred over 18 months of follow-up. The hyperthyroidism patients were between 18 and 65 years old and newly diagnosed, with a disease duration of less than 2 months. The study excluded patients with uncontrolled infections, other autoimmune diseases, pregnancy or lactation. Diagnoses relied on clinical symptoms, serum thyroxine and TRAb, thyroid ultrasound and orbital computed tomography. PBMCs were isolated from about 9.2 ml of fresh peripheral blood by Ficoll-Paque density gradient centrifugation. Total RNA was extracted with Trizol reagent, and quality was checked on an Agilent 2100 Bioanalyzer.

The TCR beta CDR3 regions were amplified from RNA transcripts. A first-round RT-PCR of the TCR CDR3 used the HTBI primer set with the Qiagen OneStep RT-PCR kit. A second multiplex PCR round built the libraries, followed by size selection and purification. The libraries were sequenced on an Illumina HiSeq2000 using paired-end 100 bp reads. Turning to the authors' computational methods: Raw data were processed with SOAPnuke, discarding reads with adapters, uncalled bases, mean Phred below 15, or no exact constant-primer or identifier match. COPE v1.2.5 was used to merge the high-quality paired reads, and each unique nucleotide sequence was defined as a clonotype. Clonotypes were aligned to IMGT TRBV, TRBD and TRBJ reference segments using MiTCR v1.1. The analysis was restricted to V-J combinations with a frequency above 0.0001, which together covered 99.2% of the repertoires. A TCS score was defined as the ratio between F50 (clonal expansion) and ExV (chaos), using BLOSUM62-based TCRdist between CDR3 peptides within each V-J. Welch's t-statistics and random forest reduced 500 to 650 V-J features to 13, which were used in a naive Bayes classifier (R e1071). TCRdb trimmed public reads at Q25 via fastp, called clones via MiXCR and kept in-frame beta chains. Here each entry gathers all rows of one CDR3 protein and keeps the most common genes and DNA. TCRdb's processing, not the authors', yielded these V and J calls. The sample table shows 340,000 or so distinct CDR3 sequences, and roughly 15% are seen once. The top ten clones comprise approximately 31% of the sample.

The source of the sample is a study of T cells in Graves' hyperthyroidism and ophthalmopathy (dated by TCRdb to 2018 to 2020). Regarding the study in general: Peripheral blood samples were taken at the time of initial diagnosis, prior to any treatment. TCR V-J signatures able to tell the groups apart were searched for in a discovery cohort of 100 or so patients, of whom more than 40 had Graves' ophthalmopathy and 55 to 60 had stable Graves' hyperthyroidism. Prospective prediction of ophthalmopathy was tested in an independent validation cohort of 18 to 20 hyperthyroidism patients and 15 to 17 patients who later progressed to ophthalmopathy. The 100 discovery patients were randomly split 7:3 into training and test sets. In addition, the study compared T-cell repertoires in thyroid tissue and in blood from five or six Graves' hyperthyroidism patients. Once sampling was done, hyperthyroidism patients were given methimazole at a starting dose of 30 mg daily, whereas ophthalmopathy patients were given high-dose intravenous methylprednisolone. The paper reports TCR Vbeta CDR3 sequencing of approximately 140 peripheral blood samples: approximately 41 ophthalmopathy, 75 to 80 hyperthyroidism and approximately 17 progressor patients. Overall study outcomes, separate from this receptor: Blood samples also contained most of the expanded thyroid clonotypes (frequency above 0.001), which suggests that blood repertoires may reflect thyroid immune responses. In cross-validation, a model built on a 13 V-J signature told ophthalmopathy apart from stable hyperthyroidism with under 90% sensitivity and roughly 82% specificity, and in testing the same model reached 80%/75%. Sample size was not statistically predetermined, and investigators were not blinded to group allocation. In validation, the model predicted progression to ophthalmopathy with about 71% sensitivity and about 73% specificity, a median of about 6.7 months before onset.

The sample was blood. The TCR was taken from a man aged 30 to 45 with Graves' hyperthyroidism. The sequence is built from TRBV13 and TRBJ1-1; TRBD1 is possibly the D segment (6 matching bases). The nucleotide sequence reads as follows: TGTGCCAGCAGCTTTATTATAGGGGGCACTGAAGCTTTCTTT. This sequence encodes CASSFIIGGTEAFF.